The 25 T cell receptor beta chains below were found in one sample sequenced in a study of blood T cell repertoires in COVID-19. The table came from immunoSEQ multiplex PCR; TCRdb's copy has only in-frame clones and leaves some out. Found here are fewer than 250,000 clones, over 75% of them singletons; the top ten hold approximately 13%. The source material was peripheral blood. These receptors all come from a woman in her forties or fifties with acute or convalescent COVID-19.

This chain joins TRBV30 and TRBJ2-1, with D maybe TRBD2 (5 bases). Germline loops: CDR1 GTSNPN, CDR2 SVGIG (reference sequence). The CDR3 contains 13 residues. Between the trimmed V and J ends, which lost 0 bases and 14 bases, there was a span of 17 bases. This CDR3 is CAWSVFQWGEEFF. Here the CDR3 DNA reads TGTGCCTGGAGTGTATTTCAGTGGGGAGAGGAGTTCTTC.

This clone was seen a single time. The chain couples TRBV7-9 to TRBJ1-6; D is unclear. CDR1 is SEHNR, CDR2 FQNEAQ, per germline (reference sequence). The CDR3 has 13 amino acids. V was cut by 5 bases and J by 6 bases, with 8 bases left in between. The CDR3 coding sequence is TGTGCCAGCAGCGCCGGACTTAATTCACCCCTCCACTTT. Its protein is CASSAGLNSPLHF. Using reference TRBV7-9 and TRBJ1-6 for the parts outside the CDR3, the full variable domain is DTGVSQNPRHKITKRGQNVTFRCDPISEHNRLYWYRQTLGQGPEFLTYFQNEAQLEKSRLLSDRFSAERPKGSFSTLEIQRTEQGDSAMYLCASSAGLNSPLHFGNGTRLTVT.

The rearrangement uses TRBV28 and TRBJ1-2; TRBD1 matches at 8 bases. This CDR3 region has 16 residues. CDR1 is MDHEN, CDR2 SYDVKM, per germline. The V segment lost 5 bases and the J segment 8 bases; nucleotides outside the gene matches: 16. The DNA of the CDR3 is TGTGCCAGCAGTCGGACAGGGTTGCACTTCTGGGGGGGCTACACCTTC. As protein: CASSRTGLHFWGGYTF.

The rearrangement joins TRBV7-9 to TRBJ1-1; D is uncertain. This CDR3 is built from 15 residues. From germline, CDR1 is SEHNR and CDR2 FQNEAQ (reference sequence). Between the trimmed V and J ends, which lost 4 bases and 3 bases, there was a span of 15 bases. The CDR3 loop is CASSSHLFRDTEAFF. The DNA for the CDR3 is TGTGCCAGCAGCTCCCACCTCTTTCGGGACACTGAAGCTTTCTTT.

This clone was picked up a small number of times. The V call is TRBV7-8, the J call TRBJ1-2, with 9 nucleotides matching TRBD1. The CDR3 covers 13 residues. After removal of 3 bases from V and 8 bases from J, the junction contained 4 bases not matched to a gene. Germline V gene lookup returns CDR1 SGHVS and CDR2 FQNEAQ. DNA of the CDR3: TGTGCCAGCAGCTTTCGGACAGGGGCCGGCTACACCTTC. Residues: CASSFRTGAGYTF.

The chain couples TRBV11-3 to TRBJ2-2; D remains unclear. Germline V gene lookup returns CDR1 SGHNT and CDR2 YENEEA. The CDR3 runs 15 residues. V gave up 3 bases and J gave up 5 bases, with 13 bases separating them. This CDR3 is CASSFAGFTTGELFF. In DNA, the CDR3 is TGTGCCAGCAGCTTCGCAGGATTTACGACCGGGGAGCTGTTTTTT.

This clone was detected only once. CDR3 nucleotide sequence: TGTGCCAGCAGTGAGATGGACAGGACCCTCCGTTCCAACGTCCTGACTTTC. It translates to CASSEMDRTLRSNVLTF. The V and J genes are TRBV2 and TRBJ2-6; 7 bases align to TRBD1. V shed 3 bases, J shed 8 bases, and the junction held 13 bases outside the gene matches. CDR3 length: 17 residues. Germline loops: CDR1 SNHLY, CDR2 FYNNEI.

The chain is built from TRBV4-2 and TRBJ1-2; 11 bases are shared with TRBD1. The CDR3 extends over 16 amino acids. Looked up from germline, CDR1 is LGHNA and CDR2 is YNFKEQ. The V segment lost 0 bases and the J segment 5 bases; nucleotides outside the gene matches: 5. CDR3 protein: CASSQEGQGVYYGYTF. Here the CDR3 DNA reads TGTGCCAGCAGCCAAGAGGGACAGGGGGTTTATTATGGCTACACCTTC.

This rearrangement joins TRBV2 to TRBJ2-1; TRBD2 aligns across 10 bases. The CDR3 is made up of 15 amino acids. Germline CDR1 SNHLY, CDR2 FYNNEI. V lost 6 bases and J lost 8; bases outside the gene matches: 10. CDR3 DNA: TGTGCCAGCAGGGCCGGGACTAGCGATATGGATGAGCAGTTCTTC. Its protein product is CASRAGTSDMDEQFF.

The V and J genes are TRBV18 and TRBJ1-4, with D hard to call. The V end was cut by 6 bases, the J end by 5 bases, with 25 bases between. Germline-derived CDR1 and CDR2 are KGHSH and LQKENI. The CDR3 totals 18 residues. The CDR3 reads CASSITGIVTPPNEKLFF. CDR3 DNA: TGTGCCAGCTCCATTACCGGGATAGTGACCCCTCCGAATGAAAAACTGTTTTTT. Complete variable domain (other parts from reference TRBV18 and TRBJ1-4): NAGVMQNPRHLVRRRGQEARLRCSPMKGHSHVYWYRQLPEEGLKFMVYLQKENIIDESGMPKERFSAEFPKEGPSILRIQQVVRGDSAAYFCASSITGIVTPPNEKLFFGSGTQLSVL.

This clone was seen a few times. The genes are TRBV12-3 or TRBV12-4 and TRBJ1-1; 7 bases agree with TRBD1. The V gene end was trimmed by 4 bases and the J gene end by 8 bases; junction bases not matched to a gene: 7. The CDR3 consists of 13 residues. In nucleotides, the CDR3 is TGTGCCAGCAGTTCATTCGACAGGGAGGAAGCTTTCTTT. It yields the protein CASSSFDREEAFF.

J is TRBJ2-7 and V is TRBV6-5; TRBD2 is a possible D gene (6 bases). CDR3 size: 16 residues. From germline, CDR1 is MNHEY and CDR2 SVGAGI. V was cut by 0 bases and J by 1 base, with 13 bases left in between. CDR3 in DNA: TGTGCCAGCAGTTACTCTGGGGGGAGGTTGTCCTACGAGCAGTACTTC. This codes for CASSYSGGRLSYEQYF.

The chain joins TRBV10-3 to TRBJ2-1, with 7 bases fitting TRBD1. V gave up 4 bases and J gave up 8 bases; unmatched junction bases: 11. Germline V lookup: CDR1 ENHRY, CDR2 SYGVKD. The CDR3 length is 15 residues. The CDR3 nucleotides read TGTGCCATCAGTGGAGGACAGGTCAATGGCGATGAGCAGTTCTTC. Its translation is CAISGGQVNGDEQFF.

This clone was detected a few times. The J gene is TRBJ2-1, the V gene TRBV10-1; 9 nucleotides line up with TRBD2. V was clipped by 3 bases and J by 7 bases; unmatched bases: 7. The CDR3 runs 15 residues. Germline loops: CDR1 WNHNN, CDR2 SYGVQD (reference sequence). CDR3 nucleotides: TGCGCCAGCAGTGAAGGAGGCGGGAGGGAAAATGAGCAGTTCTTC. Protein: CASSEGGGRENEQFF.

The CDR3 loop reads CASRDADRGYNYGYTF. CDR3 nucleotide sequence: TGTGCCAGCAGGGATGCGGACAGGGGGTATAACTATGGCTACACCTTC. The rearrangement uses TRBV5-4 and TRBJ1-2; 10 positions match TRBD1. This CDR3 spans 16 amino acids. CDR1 and CDR2 (germline): SGHNT, YYREEE (reference sequence). The V and J ends lost 5 bases and 1 base, in that order; junction bases with no gene match: 8.

CDR3 protein: CASSLEALGPSGNTIYF. CDR3 sequence (DNA): TGTGCCAGCAGCTTGGAGGCTCTGGGGCCCTCTGGAAACACCATATATTTT. The chain recombines TRBV5-5 with TRBJ1-3, with a possible D match to TRBD1 (5 bases). The ends were cut back, 0 bases at V and 0 bases at J, with 13 bases in the middle. The V gene's germline CDR1 is SGHKS and CDR2 YYEKEE (reference sequence). The CDR3 contains 17 residues.

The chain recombines TRBV4-3 with TRBJ1-2, with D possibly being TRBD1 (6 bases). The germline gives CDR1 LGHNA, CDR2 YSLEER. Trimming removed 1 base at V and 4 bases at J, with 13 bases between. This CDR3 has 15 amino acids. In nucleotides, the CDR3 is TGCGCCAGCAGCCAAGGGGCGGGGGCGTCCTATGGCTACACCTTC. Translation: CASSQGAGASYGYTF.

The chain links TRBV6-1 to TRBJ1-5, with no clear D. CDR1 is MNHNS, CDR2 SASEGT, per germline. CDR3 size: 15 residues. V was trimmed by 1 base and J by 6 bases, leaving 13 bases between them. CDR3 nucleotides: TGTGCCAGCAGTGAAGTTGGAGGGTCGGGTCAGCCCCAGCATTTT. Translated, it gives CASSEVGGSGQPQHF.

This rearrangement joins TRBV18 to TRBJ2-7; TRBD2 agrees at 12 bases. The CDR3 contains 14 residues. Germline loops: CDR1 KGHSH, CDR2 LQKENI. J gave up 3 bases and V 8 bases, and 5 bases lay outside the gene matches. This CDR3 reads CASKTSGGLYEQYF. In DNA form, the CDR3 reads TGTGCCAGCAAAACTAGCGGGGGGCTCTACGAGCAGTACTTC.

The chain uses TRBV9 and TRBJ2-3; no clear D gene. The ends were cut back, 4 bases at V and 2 bases at J, with 11 bases in the middle. The CDR3 consists of 14 residues. The V gene's germline CDR1 is SGDLS and CDR2 YYNGEE. The CDR3 spells CASSPSMVTDTQYF. Written as DNA, the CDR3 is TGTGCCAGCAGCCCTTCTATGGTCACAGATACGCAGTATTTT.

The chain links TRBV9 to TRBJ2-1; 8 positions agree with TRBD2. V trimming: 4 bases; J trimming: 7 bases; junction bases outside the gene matches: 13. CDR3 size: 16 residues. CDR1 is SGDLS and CDR2 is YYNGEE in the germline V gene. CDR3 region: CASSSSSQREINEQFF. In nucleotides, the CDR3 is TGTGCCAGCAGCTCCTCAAGTCAGCGGGAGATAAATGAGCAGTTCTTC.

The chain has TRBV13 and TRBJ2-1; 9 bases map to TRBD2. Germline CDR1 and CDR2: PRHDT and FYEKMQ (reference sequence). The CDR3 is 15 residues long. Germline trimming cut 3 bases from V and 6 bases from J; bases unmatched to any gene: 6. DNA of the CDR3: TGTGCCAGCAGCTTTAGCGGGAGTACATCCAATGAGCAGTTCTTC. Its translation is CASSFSGSTSNEQFF.

The rearrangement uses TRBV7-9 and TRBJ2-6, with 8 bases aligning to TRBD1. Germline-derived CDR1 and CDR2 are SEHNR and FQNEAQ (reference sequence). V lost 1 base to trimming and J lost 2 bases; unmatched junction nucleotides: 7. This CDR3 has 18 amino acids. The CDR3 DNA reads TGTGCCAGCAGCTTAGTGAGGACAGGGTCCCCTGGGGCCAACGTCCTGACTTTC. As protein: CASSLVRTGSPGANVLTF.

This chain joins TRBV3-1 (or the pseudogene TRBV3-2) and TRBJ1-6; 8 nucleotides match TRBD1. Per germline, CDR1 LGHDT and CDR2 YNNKEL (reference sequence). The CDR3 extends over 16 amino acids. J gave up 2 bases and V 3 bases, and 3 bases lay outside the gene matches. CDR3 amino acids: CASSQGQVPYNSPLHF. DNA for the CDR3: TGTGCCAGCAGCCAGGGACAGGTCCCCTATAATTCACCCCTCCACTTT.

In DNA form, the CDR3 reads TGTGCCAGCAGAAAAACAGGGGATTATGGCTACACCTTC. The encoded protein is CASRKTGDYGYTF. V gene TRBV28 combines with J gene TRBJ1-2, with 7 bases that match TRBD1. The V and J ends lost 6 bases and 5 bases, in that order; junction bases with no gene match: 6. Per the germline V gene, CDR1 is MDHEN and CDR2 is SYDVKM. The CDR3 extends over 13 amino acids.